This T cell receptor beta chain was identified during a study of Ad26.COV2.S vaccination and SARS-CoV-2 variants. Across the study: Ad26.COV2.S shots went into the muscle once or twice, 56 days apart.

This CDR3 has 14 amino acids. V was trimmed by 0 bases and J by 2 bases, leaving 9 bases between them. Germline V gives CDR1 SGDLS, CDR2 YYNGEE. Produced via immunoSEQ multiplex PCR; TCRdb's table is partial and in-frame only. This sample carries roughly 380,000 clones, roughly 84% of them seen once, and the ten largest clones take 3.4%. The study's findings and limits: It was found that vaccine and placebo recipients had similar non-spike TCR breadth. Spike-specific TCR breadth in vaccine recipients exceeded that seen in placebo recipients.

About this clone itself: Its specificity is not known.

Documented treatment: roughly 20 received Ad26.COV2.S at low or high dose, single or two shots; roughly five received placebo; per-sample allocation not given. Vaccine and placebo recipients were sampled on day 63 after the first injection. V is TRBV9 and J is TRBJ2-7; D is undetermined. The material was peripheral blood, obtained in a trial of Ad26.COV2.S vaccine versus placebo. The receptor was isolated from a person aged 18-65 years who received the Ad26.COV2.S COVID-19 vaccine or a placebo. The CDR3 region has the DNA TGTGCCAGCAGCGTAGAGAGTCAGGCCTACGAGCAGTACTTC. It yields the protein CASSVESQAYEQYF.